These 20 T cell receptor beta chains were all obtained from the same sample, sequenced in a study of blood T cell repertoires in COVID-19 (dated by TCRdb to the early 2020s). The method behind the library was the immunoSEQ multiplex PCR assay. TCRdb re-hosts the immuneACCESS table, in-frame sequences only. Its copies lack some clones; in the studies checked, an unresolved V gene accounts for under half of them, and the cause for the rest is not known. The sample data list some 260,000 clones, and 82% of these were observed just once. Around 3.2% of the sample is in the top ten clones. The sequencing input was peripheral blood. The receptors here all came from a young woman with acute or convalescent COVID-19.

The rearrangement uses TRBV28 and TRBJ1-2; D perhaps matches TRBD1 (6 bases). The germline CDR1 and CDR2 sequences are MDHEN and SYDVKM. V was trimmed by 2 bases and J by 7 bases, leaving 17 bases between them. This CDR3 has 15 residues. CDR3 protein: CASSLRNRDNGGYTF. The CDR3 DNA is TGTGCCAGCAGTTTAAGGAATAGGGACAATGGTGGCTACACCTTC.

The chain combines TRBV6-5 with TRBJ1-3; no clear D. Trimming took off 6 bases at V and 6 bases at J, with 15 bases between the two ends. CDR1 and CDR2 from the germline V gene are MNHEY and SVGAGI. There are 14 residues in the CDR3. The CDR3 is CASSHGSAKNTIYF. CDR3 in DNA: TGTGCCAGCAGCCACGGGTCCGCGAAAAACACCATATATTTT.

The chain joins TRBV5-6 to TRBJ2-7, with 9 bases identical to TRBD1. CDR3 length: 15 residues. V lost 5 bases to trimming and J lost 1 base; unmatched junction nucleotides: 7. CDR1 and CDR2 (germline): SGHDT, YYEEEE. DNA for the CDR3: TGTGCCAGCAGATACGGACAGGGGAGGTCCTACGAGCAGTACTTC. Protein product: CASRYGQGRSYEQYF.

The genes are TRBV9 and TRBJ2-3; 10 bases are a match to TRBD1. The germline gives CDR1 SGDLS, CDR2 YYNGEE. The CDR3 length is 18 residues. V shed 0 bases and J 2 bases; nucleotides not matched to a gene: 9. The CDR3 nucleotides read TGTGCCAGCAGCGTAGGGACAGGGGGGCTACAATTCACAGATACGCAGTATTTT. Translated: CASSVGTGGLQFTDTQYF.

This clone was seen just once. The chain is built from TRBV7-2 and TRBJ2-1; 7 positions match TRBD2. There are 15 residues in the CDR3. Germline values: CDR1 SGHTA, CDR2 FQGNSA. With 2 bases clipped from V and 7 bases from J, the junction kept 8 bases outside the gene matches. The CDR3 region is CASSLLGGRGNEQFF. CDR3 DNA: TGTGCCAGCAGCTTATTGGGAGGGCGAGGGAATGAGCAGTTCTTC. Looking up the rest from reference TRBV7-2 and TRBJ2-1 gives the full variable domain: GAGVSQSPSNKVTEKGKDVELRCDPISGHTALYWYRQSLGQGLEFLIYFQGNSAPDKSGLPSDRFSAERTGGSVSTLTIQRTQQEDSAVYLCASSLLGGRGNEQFFGPGTRLTVL.

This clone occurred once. CDR3 loop: CASSPRVRLAGGGCNEQFF. The CDR3 DNA follows: TGTGCCAGCAGCCCAAGAGTCCGACTAGCGGGAGGAGGTTGCAATGAGCAGTTCTTC. The J gene is TRBJ2-1, the V gene TRBV3-1 (or the pseudogene TRBV3-2), with 13 bases that match TRBD2. In germline, CDR1 is LGHDT, CDR2 YNNKEL (reference sequence). V was clipped by 4 bases and J by 6 bases; unmatched bases: 15. The CDR3 spans 19 residues.

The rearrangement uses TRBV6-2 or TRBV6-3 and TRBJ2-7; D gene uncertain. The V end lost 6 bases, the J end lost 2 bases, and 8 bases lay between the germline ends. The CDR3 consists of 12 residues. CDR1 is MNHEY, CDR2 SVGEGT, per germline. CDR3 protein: CASSRSAYEQYF. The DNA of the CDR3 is TGTGCCAGCAGCCGGAGCGCCTACGAGCAGTACTTC.

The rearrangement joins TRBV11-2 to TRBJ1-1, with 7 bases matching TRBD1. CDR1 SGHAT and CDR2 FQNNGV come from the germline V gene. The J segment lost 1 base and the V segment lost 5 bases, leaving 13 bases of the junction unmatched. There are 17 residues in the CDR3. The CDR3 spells CASSTPRLTGKNTEAFF. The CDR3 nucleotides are TGTGCCAGCAGCACGCCTCGATTGACAGGGAAGAACACTGAAGCTTTCTTT.

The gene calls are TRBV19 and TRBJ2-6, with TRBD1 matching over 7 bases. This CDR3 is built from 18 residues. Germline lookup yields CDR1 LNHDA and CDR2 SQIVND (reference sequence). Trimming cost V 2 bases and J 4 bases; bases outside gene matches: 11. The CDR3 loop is CASSIMGQFGAGANVLTF. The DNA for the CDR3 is TGTGCCAGTAGTATAATGGGACAGTTTGGGGCCGGGGCCAACGTCCTGACTTTC. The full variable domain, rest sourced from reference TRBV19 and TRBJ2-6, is DGGITQSPKYLFRKEGQNVTLSCEQNLNHDAMYWYRQDPGQGLRLIYYSQIVNDFQKGDIAEGYSVSREKKESFPLTVTSAQKNPTAFYLCASSIMGQFGAGANVLTFGAGSRLTVL.

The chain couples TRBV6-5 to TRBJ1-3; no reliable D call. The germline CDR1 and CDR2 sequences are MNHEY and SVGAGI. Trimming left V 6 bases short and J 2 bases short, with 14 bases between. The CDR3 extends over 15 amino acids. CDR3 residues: CASRTGSEPGNTIYF. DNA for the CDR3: TGTGCCAGCAGGACGGGGAGTGAGCCTGGAAACACCATATATTTT.

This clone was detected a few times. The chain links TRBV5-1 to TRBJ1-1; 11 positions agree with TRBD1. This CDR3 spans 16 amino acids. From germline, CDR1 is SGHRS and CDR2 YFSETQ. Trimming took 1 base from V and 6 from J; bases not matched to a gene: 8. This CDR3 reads CASSLRTGQGVSEAFF. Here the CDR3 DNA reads TGCGCCAGCAGCTTGAGAACGGGACAGGGGGTCTCTGAAGCTTTCTTT.

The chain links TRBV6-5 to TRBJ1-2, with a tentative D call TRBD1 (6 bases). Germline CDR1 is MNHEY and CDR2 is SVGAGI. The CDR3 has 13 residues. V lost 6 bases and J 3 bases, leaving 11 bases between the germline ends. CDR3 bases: TGTGCCAGCAGGGAGTCAGGGGACTATGGCTACACCTTC. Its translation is CASRESGDYGYTF.

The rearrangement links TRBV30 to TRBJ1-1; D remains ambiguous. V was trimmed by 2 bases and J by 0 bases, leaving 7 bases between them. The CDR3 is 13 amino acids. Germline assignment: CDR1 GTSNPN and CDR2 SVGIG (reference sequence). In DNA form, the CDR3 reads TGTGCCTGGAGTTCAGTCATGAACACTGAAGCTTTCTTT. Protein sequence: CAWSSVMNTEAFF.

The CDR3 DNA reads as TGTGCCAGCAGGAAGGGGCGTTCGGAAAACTATGGCTACACCTTC. This gives the protein CASRKGRSENYGYTF. J is TRBJ1-2 and V is TRBV7-2; D is perhaps TRBD1 (5 bases). The CDR3 spans 15 residues. Germline CDR1 and CDR2: SGHTA and FQGNSA. Trimming pared 6 bases from V and 2 bases from J, leaving 16 bases between.

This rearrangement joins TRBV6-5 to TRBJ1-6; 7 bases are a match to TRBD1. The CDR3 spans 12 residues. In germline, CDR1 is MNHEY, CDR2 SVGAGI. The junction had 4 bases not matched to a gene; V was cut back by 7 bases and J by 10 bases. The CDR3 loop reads CASTTGSSPLHF. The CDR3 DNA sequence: TGTGCCAGCACGACAGGGTCCTCACCCCTCCACTTT.

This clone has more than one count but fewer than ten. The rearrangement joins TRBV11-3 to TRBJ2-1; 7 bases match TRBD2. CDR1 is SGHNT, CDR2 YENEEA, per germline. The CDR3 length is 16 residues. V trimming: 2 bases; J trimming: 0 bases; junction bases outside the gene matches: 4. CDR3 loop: CASSLLAVSSYNEQFF. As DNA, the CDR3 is TGTGCCAGCAGCTTACTAGCGGTTAGCTCCTACAATGAGCAGTTCTTC.

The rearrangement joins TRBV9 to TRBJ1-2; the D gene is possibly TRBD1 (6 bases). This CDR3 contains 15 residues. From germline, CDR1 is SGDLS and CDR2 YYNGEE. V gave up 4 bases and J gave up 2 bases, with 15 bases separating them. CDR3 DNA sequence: TGTGCCAGCAGCCCTACCAGAACAGGGAACTATGGCTACACCTTC. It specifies CASSPTRTGNYGYTF.

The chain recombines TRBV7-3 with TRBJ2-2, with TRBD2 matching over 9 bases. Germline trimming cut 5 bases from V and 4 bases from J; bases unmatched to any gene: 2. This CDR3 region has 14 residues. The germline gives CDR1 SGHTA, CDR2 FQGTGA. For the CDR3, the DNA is TGTGCCAGCAGCCCGACTAGCGGCACCGGGGAGCTGTTTTTT. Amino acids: CASSPTSGTGELFF.

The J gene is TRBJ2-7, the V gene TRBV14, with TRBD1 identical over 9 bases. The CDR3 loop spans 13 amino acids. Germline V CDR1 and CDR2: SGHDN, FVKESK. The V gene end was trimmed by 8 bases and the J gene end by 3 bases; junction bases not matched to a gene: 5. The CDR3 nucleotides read TGTGCCAGCCGCCGGACAGGGGTCTACGAGCAGTACTTC. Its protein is CASRRTGVYEQYF.

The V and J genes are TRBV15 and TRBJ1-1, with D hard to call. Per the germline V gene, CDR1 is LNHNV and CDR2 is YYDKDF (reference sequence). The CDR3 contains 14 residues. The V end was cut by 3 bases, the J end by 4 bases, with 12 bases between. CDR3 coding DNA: TGTGCCACCAGCAGGCCTGACAAGGCCACTGAAGCTTTCTTT. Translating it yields CATSRPDKATEAFF.